This T cell receptor beta chain was documented in a study of liver allograft versus peripheral blood T cells. About the research overall: Blood and transplanted-liver T cell receptor repertoires from recipients were compared. Study conclusions and caveats: Repertoires found inside liver allografts reportedly differed from T cell receptor repertoires in peripheral blood.

Using its own MiXCR run on the reads, TCRdb lists one record per CDR3 protein. The sample holds approximately 16,000 distinct CDR3 sequences; approximately 20% are singletons and the top ten take approximately 12%. Note on this clonotype: Antigen specificity is unknown.

J lost 0 bases, V lost 6 bases, and 6 bases had no gene match. The CDR3 length is 15 residues. This TCR was recovered from a human patient who had a liver transplant. Some of the T cells might come from the graft donor. The rearrangement uses TRBV12-3 or TRBV12-4 and TRBJ1-1, with 8 bases that match TRBD1. CDR3 protein: CASSLTGGMNTEAFF. Here the CDR3 DNA reads TGTGCCAGCAGCCTTACAGGGGGAATGAACACTGAAGCTTTCTTT.